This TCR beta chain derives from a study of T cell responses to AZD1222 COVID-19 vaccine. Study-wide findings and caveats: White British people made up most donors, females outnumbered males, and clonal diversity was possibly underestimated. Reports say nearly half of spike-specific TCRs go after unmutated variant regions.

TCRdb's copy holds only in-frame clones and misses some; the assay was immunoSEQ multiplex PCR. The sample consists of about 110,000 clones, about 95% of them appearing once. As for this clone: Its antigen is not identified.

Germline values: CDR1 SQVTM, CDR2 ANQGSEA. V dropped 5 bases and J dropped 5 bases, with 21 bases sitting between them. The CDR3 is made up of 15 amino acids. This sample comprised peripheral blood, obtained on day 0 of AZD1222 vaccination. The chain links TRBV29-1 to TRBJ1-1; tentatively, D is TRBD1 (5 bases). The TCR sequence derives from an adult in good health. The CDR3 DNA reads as TGCAGCGTTATAGGCGCAGTCGTGGGGCAAACTGAAGCTTTCTTT. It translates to CSVIGAVVGQTEAFF.